This TCR beta chain came from a study of blood T cell repertoires in COVID-19. This clone was observed once. The CDR3 sequence is 12 residues long. Per germline, CDR1 SNHLY and CDR2 FYNNEI. Between the trimmed V and J ends, which lost 8 bases and 0 bases, there was a span of 8 bases. Original processing methods: Estimation of nucleated cell counts was performed using reference gene primer amplification. Data came from immunoSEQ multiplex PCR; TCRdb stores just in-frame clones and leaves some out. V, J and clone size derive from that table, while D and trimming were established from the DNA sequence. The sample holds 150,000 to 200,000 clones, approximately 81% seen once.

The sample comprised PBMCs or T cells enriched from blood (not recorded which). This chain joins TRBV2 and TRBJ2-7; D possibly corresponds to TRBD2 (6 bases). This receptor was taken from a woman in her forties or fifties who had recovered from COVID-19. The CDR3 nucleotides are TGTGCCAGCGCGACTAGCTCCTACGAGCAGTACTTC. This translates into CASATSSYEQYF.